The entry below describes one T cell receptor (beta chain). The CDR3 length is 15 residues. Germline lookup yields CDR1 SGHRS and CDR2 YFSETQ. V shed 0 bases and J shed 0 bases, with 6 bases lying between them. The study gave focal radiation plus ipilimumab CTLA-4 blockade to patients with chemo-refractory metastatic non-small-cell lung cancer. These data belong to a study of radiotherapy plus CTLA-4 blockade in lung cancer. Study in general: Around 20% of enrolled patients responded objectively, and around 30% had disease control.

Assay used: immunoSEQ multiplex PCR; TCRdb lists only in-frame clones, some missing. The repertoire has tens of thousands of clones, roughly 80% of them found once; the top ten carry 7.5% to 9.5%. This specimen consisted of peripheral blood, obtained from a patient treated with radiotherapy plus ipilimumab. The source is a human donor with non-small cell lung cancer who had a complete response to radiotherapy plus ipilimumab. The rearrangement links TRBV5-1 to TRBJ2-2; a weak D match, TRBD1 (6 bases). CDR3 sequence (DNA): TGCGCCAGCAGCTTGGGGGACACGAACACCGGGGAGCTGTTTTTT. Protein: CASSLGDTNTGELFF.